A selection of T cell receptor beta chains follows, all from one sample in a study of T cells in Graves' hyperthyroidism and ophthalmopathy. Each CDR3 protein gets one entry after TCRdb re-called the multiplex PCR reads with MiXCR. Here the sample spans about 290,000 distinct CDR3 sequences, roughly an eighth being singletons. Sequencing was carried out using blood. All receptors derive from a woman aged 40 to 55 with Graves' hyperthyroidism. Both conserved end residues are part of each CDR3. The D gene is left open where the match is weak. Clone size is given for some rows only: seen once, a few or many times, or a class if the clone is expanded.

CDR3nt,CDR3aa,j_gene,v_gene,d_gene,abundance
TGCAGTGCTAGACCCCGAGGGCGGGAGGTCACAGATACGCAGTATTTT,CSARPRGREVTDTQYF,TRBJ2-3,TRBV20-1,TRBD2,NA
TGTGCCAGCAGCTACAGGACTGGCACAGATACGCAGTATTTT,CASSYRTGTDTQYF,TRBJ2-3,TRBV7-2,NA,few
TGTGCCAGTGTGGAAGGGGTGGAAAAACTGTTTTTT,CASVEGVEKLFF,TRBJ1-4,TRBV6-1,NA,few
TGTGCCAGCAGTAGGGACTGGTACAATGAGCAGTTCTTC,CASSRDWYNEQFF,TRBJ2-1,TRBV6-1,NA,many
TGTGCCAGCAGCGGCAGCGGGACAGGGGGCCGAACCCTCCACTTT,CASSGSGTGGRTLHF,TRBJ1-6,TRBV11-3,TRBD1,many
TGTGCCAGCAGTTTGACTGGAGAGACCCAGTACTTC,CASSLTGETQYF,TRBJ2-5,TRBV28,NA,many
TGTGCCAGCAGTTTGAGCGGGAACACTTATCAGCCCCAGCATTTT,CASSLSGNTYQPQHF,TRBJ1-5,TRBV12-3/TRBV12-4,NA,many
TGTGCCAGCAGTAGGGGACTAGCGGTTGACGAGCAGTACTTC,CASSRGLAVDEQYF,TRBJ2-7,TRBV6-1,TRBD2,NA
TGTGCCAGCAGTGAATCAGGGGGCTGGGGCACTGAAGCTTTCTTT,CASSESGGWGTEAFF,TRBJ1-1,TRBV27,TRBD1,NA
TGTGCCTGGGGACAAGAGACCCAGTACTTC,CAWGQETQYF,TRBJ2-5,TRBV30,NA,many
TGCAGTGCTCCCCCTGGACAGACTAACACTGAAGCTTTCTTT,CSAPPGQTNTEAFF,TRBJ1-1,TRBV20-1,NA,many
TGTGCCAGCAGGGTAGGGAGAGGGCCAGGAAACACCATATATTTT,CASRVGRGPGNTIYF,TRBJ1-3,TRBV12-3/TRBV12-4,NA,many
TGCAGTGCTAGAGGGGGGATTTTACTGAACACTGAAGCTTTCTTT,CSARGGILLNTEAFF,TRBJ1-1,TRBV20-1,NA,many
TGTGCCATCAGTGAGTCTTGGCTAGCGAACGAGCAGTACTTC,CAISESWLANEQYF,TRBJ2-7,TRBV10-3,NA,many
TGTGCCAGCAGCGTAGGGGGACTAGCCCTCCAGCAGTACTTC,CASSVGGLALQQYF,TRBJ2-7,TRBV9,TRBD2,NA
TGTGCCAGCAGCCGGAGCGGGAGCCCCTACGAGCAGTACTTC,CASSRSGSPYEQYF,TRBJ2-7,TRBV5-8,TRBD2,few
TGTGCCAGCAACCGACAGGGGTTTGACACTGAAGCTTTCTTT,CASNRQGFDTEAFF,TRBJ1-1,TRBV3-1,TRBD1,many
TGTGCCAGCAGTGCCGGCAGGGCGGGGAGGTATGGCTACACCTTC,CASSAGRAGRYGYTF,TRBJ1-2,TRBV7-9,NA,NA
TGTGCCAGCTCGACGGGAGGGCCGAGTACCGCAGATACGCAGTATTTT,CASSTGGPSTADTQYF,TRBJ2-3,TRBV18,TRBD2,few
TGTGCCAGCAGCTTTACTAGCGGGAACAATGAGCAGTTCTTC,CASSFTSGNNEQFF,TRBJ2-1,TRBV7-8,TRBD2,many
TGTGCCAGCAGACTAGCGGGTACTTCGGATGAGCAGTTCTTC,CASRLAGTSDEQFF,TRBJ2-1,TRBV2,TRBD2,many
TGTGCCAGCAGCCCTGGGCCTGACAGACCCTACTTCGAGCAGTACTTC,CASSPGPDRPYFEQYF,TRBJ2-7,TRBV14,NA,many
TGTGCCACCAGAATAATCACGGGACGCCGAGGAAACATTCAGTACTTC,CATRIITGRRGNIQYF,TRBJ2-4,TRBV24-1,NA,NA
TGTGCCAGCAGTTCTGGGGGGCAAGGCTACGAGCAGTACTTC,CASSSGGQGYEQYF,TRBJ2-7,TRBV28,NA,NA
TGTGCCAGCAGCCTACTAGCGGGAGTGTCCTACAATGAGCAGTTCTTC,CASSLLAGVSYNEQFF,TRBJ2-1,TRBV14,TRBD2,many
TGTGCCAGCGAGGGGCGCGGGAATGAGCAGTTCTTC,CASEGRGNEQFF,TRBJ2-1,TRBV6-1,NA,many
TGTGCCAGCAAAGACGGGACTAGCGGGGGAGGAAACATTCAGTACTTC,CASKDGTSGGGNIQYF,TRBJ2-4,TRBV6-1,TRBD2,many
TGCGCCAGCAGCTTGGTCAGCGGGAGGGTTGATGAGCAGTTCTTC,CASSLVSGRVDEQFF,TRBJ2-1,TRBV5-1,TRBD2,many
TGTGCCAGCAGCCAAGCGGCCCTGAACACCGGGGAGCTGTTTTTT,CASSQAALNTGELFF,TRBJ2-2,TRBV3-1,NA,many
TGTGCCAGCAGACTCACTAGCGGTACCACAGATACGCAGTATTTT,CASRLTSGTTDTQYF,TRBJ2-3,TRBV7-8,TRBD2,many
TGTGCCAGTAGCAGAAGCGGGAGGTTTTCCACTGAAGCTTTCTTT,CASSRSGRFSTEAFF,TRBJ1-1,TRBV19,NA,NA
TGTGCCAGCAGCCCTGGGCGGGGGCAGGGGACTGAAGCTTTCTTT,CASSPGRGQGTEAFF,TRBJ1-1,TRBV3-1,NA,many
TGTGCCACCAGTGTAGACAGTTATGGCTACACCTTC,CATSVDSYGYTF,TRBJ1-2,TRBV24-1,NA,few
TGTGCCAGCAGCTTACACGTGGGGGATGAGCAGTTCTTC,CASSLHVGDEQFF,TRBJ2-1,TRBV7-9,NA,many
TGCAGTGGGGAGCGGGGGACCTCCTACGAGCAGTACTTC,CSGERGTSYEQYF,TRBJ2-7,TRBV20-1,TRBD2,many
TGTGTCAGCAGTCCCAGGATTGCGTCTGAGCAGTTCTTC,CVSSPRIASEQFF,TRBJ2-1,TRBV12-3/TRBV12-4,NA,NA
TGTGCCAGCAGCCAAGGGACAGGGATGAAAGGCTACACCTTC,CASSQGTGMKGYTF,TRBJ1-2,TRBV3-1,TRBD1,many
TGTGCCAGCCTCGACCCCCAGGGGGAGACCCAGTACTTC,CASLDPQGETQYF,TRBJ2-5,TRBV28,NA,many
TGTGCCAGCAGCGTAGCCTCCCGGGGTGAAGCTTTCTTT,CASSVASRGEAFF,TRBJ1-1,TRBV9,NA,many
TGTGCCTGGAGTATAGCCCGACAGGGGGGGGGCGCCAAAAACATTCAGTACTTC,CAWSIARQGGGAKNIQYF,TRBJ2-4,TRBV30,TRBD1,once
TGTGCCAGTAGTATAAGCGGTCGCAGAGATAATTCACCCCTCCACTTT,CASSISGRRDNSPLHF,TRBJ1-6,TRBV19,NA,many
TGTGCCAGCACCCCCCGGGACTACCTCTTCGAGCAGTACTTC,CASTPRDYLFEQYF,TRBJ2-7,TRBV27,TRBD2,many
TGCTCCAGCAGCAAAGCGGGAGGGCCTTTGAGCTCCTACAATGAGCAGTTCTTC,CSSSKAGGPLSSYNEQFF,TRBJ2-1,TRBV5-1,TRBD2,NA
TGTGCCACCAGTGACCAACCGGGACAGGGAAAAGGGGAGCAGTACTTC,CATSDQPGQGKGEQYF,TRBJ2-7,TRBV24-1,TRBD1,many
TGTGCCAGCAGTCAGGGACAAGGGGCCCTTAACTATGGCTACACCTTC,CASSQGQGALNYGYTF,TRBJ1-2,TRBV6-1,NA,many
TGTGCCACCACCTTCCGGAGGGCAGCTTTCTTT,CATTFRRAAFF,TRBJ1-1,TRBV28,NA,many
TGTGCCAGCAGTGCCCACGCCGGACAGACGAACACTGAAGCTTTCTTT,CASSAHAGQTNTEAFF,TRBJ1-1,TRBV6-1,NA,NA
TGTGCCAGCAGTGAAATGGGGACTAGCAGATACGAGCAGTACTTC,CASSEMGTSRYEQYF,TRBJ2-7,TRBV6-1,TRBD2,few
TGTGCCAGCAGGGGGGGGGACAGGGCTCTAAAGTATGGCTACACCTTC,CASRGGDRALKYGYTF,TRBJ1-2,TRBV2,TRBD1,many
TGTGCCTGGAGTCGTACAGGGGGCGGCTATGGCTACACCTTC,CAWSRTGGGYGYTF,TRBJ1-2,TRBV30,TRBD1,many
TGTGCCAGCAGCTCAGGACTAGCGCACGAGCAGTTCTTC,CASSSGLAHEQFF,TRBJ2-1,TRBV5-5,TRBD2,many
TGTGCCAGCAGTGAAAGGACAGGGGCTGGGGGCTACACCTTC,CASSERTGAGGYTF,TRBJ1-2,TRBV2,TRBD1,NA
TGTGCCAGCAGCCCTCCGGGACTAGCGGGAGGAGAGACCCAGTACTTC,CASSPPGLAGGETQYF,TRBJ2-5,TRBV7-2,TRBD2,many
TGTGCCACCAGAGCCGGGACAGGTTCCCTCAATGAGCAGTTCTTC,CATRAGTGSLNEQFF,TRBJ2-1,TRBV24-1,TRBD1,NA
TGTGCCAGCAGCCTCGACCCCCTTGAGACCCAGTACTTC,CASSLDPLETQYF,TRBJ2-5,TRBV7-2,NA,many
TGTGCCAGCTCACCACTAGATGACACTGAAGCTTTCTTT,CASSPLDDTEAFF,TRBJ1-1,TRBV18,NA,few
TGTGCCAGCAGCTTAACGGGACAGGTGTGGGAGACCCAGTACTTC,CASSLTGQVWETQYF,TRBJ2-5,TRBV7-3,TRBD1,many
TGTGCCAGCAACTCTGGGTTGGGAGGCTCACCCCTCCACTTT,CASNSGLGGSPLHF,TRBJ1-6,TRBV28,NA,many
TGCAGTGCCGGGGGGGTGGACGAGCAGTACTTC,CSAGGVDEQYF,TRBJ2-7,TRBV20-1,TRBD2,NA